This T cell receptor beta chain is from a study of shared clonotypes between healthy human individuals. Across the study: The cohort had two women and three men, ages 18 to 49. CD4 naive cells filled three plates per donor, CD4 memory three, CD8 naive two and CD8 memory one. General study results and limits: Incompleteness in sorted-subset sequencing, despite large depth, was shown by rarefaction.

Per germline, CDR1 MNHEY and CDR2 SVGAGI. V was shortened by 6 bases and J by 1 base, with 15 bases between the two germline ends. The CDR3 extends over 15 amino acids. CD45RO-negative cells were positively selected for CCR7, leaving out terminally differentiated effector memory CD45RA+ cells. Remarks on this clone: Its antigen is unidentified.

Assay used: immunoSEQ multiplex PCR; TCRdb lists only in-frame clones, some missing. The sample consists of over 2,000,000 clones, 93% of them appearing once. The sequenced material came from naive CD8+ T cells from PBMCs. The gene calls are TRBV6-5 and TRBJ2-5; D possibly corresponds to TRBD2 (5 bases). The sequence came from a man aged 18 to 29 in good health. Some clones in this sample may be carry-over from other donors' samples. CDR3 in amino acids: CASSPLRLFQETQYF. The CDR3 DNA sequence: TGTGCCAGCAGCCCCCTCCGACTATTCCAAGAGACCCAGTACTTC.